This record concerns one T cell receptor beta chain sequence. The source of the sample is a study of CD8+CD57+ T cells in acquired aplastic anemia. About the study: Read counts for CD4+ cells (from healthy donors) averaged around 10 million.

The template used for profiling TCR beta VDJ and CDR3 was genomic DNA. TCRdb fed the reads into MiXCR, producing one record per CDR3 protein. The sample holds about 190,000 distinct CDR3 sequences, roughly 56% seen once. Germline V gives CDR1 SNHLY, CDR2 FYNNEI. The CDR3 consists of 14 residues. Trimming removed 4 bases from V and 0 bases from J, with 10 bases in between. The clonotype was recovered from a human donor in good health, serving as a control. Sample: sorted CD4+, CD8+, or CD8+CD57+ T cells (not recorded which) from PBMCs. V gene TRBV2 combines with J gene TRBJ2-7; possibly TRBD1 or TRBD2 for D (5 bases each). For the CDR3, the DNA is TGTGCCAGCAGTGCGAGGGGCCACTCCTACGAGCAGTACTTC. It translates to CASSARGHSYEQYF.